This TCR beta chain was obtained from a study of T-cell reconstitution after alpha-beta-depleted transplantation in children. Overall study results and limits: Newly produced T cells mostly provided counts and TCRbeta diversity after one year, as hyperexpanded clones declined.

Germline-derived CDR1 and CDR2 are SGHRS and YFSETQ. V was pared by 4 bases and J by 6 bases, with 14 bases between. CDR3 length: 13 amino acids. This clonotype appeared a few times. Antigen unknown. This sample's TCRbeta library carried unique molecular identifier barcodes. TCRdb used MiXCR to reprocess the PCR reads, holding one entry per CDR3 protein. The sample has 900,000 or so distinct CDR3 sequences; roughly 15% are singletons. The receptor was isolated from a male patient between 5 and 17 years old who had a stem cell transplant for acute lymphoblastic leukemia, so the T cells may come from the graft donor. The sequencing used PBMCs, mostly from graft donor cells, collected 360 days after TCRalphabeta/CD19-depleted stem cell transplant. This chain connects TRBV5-1 to TRBJ2-7; D is unclear. CDR3 sequence (DNA): TGCGCCAGCAGCACCGAGATGTCCGGCGAGCAGTACTTC. Amino acids: CASSTEMSGEQYF.